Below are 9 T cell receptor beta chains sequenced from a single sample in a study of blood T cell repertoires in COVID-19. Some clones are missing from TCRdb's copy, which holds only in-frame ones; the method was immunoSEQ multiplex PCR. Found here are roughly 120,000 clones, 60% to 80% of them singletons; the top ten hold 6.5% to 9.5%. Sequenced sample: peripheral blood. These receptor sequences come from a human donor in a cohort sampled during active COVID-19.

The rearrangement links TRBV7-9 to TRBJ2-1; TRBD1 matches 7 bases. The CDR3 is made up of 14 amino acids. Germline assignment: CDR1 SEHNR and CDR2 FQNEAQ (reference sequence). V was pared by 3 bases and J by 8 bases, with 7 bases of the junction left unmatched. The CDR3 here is CASSFTPQGHEQFF. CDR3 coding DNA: TGTGCCAGCAGCTTTACCCCACAGGGGCATGAGCAGTTCTTC.

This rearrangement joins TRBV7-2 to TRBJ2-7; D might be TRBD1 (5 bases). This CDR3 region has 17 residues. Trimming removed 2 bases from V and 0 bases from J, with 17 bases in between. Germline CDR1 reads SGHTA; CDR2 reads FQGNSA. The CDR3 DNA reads TGTGCCAGCAGCTTAAGGTTCGGTACAGGCCTCTCCTACGAGCAGTACTTC. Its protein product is CASSLRFGTGLSYEQYF. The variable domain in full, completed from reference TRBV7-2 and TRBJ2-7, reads GAGVSQSPSNKVTEKGKDVELRCDPISGHTALYWYRQSLGQGLEFLIYFQGNSAPDKSGLPSDRFSAERTGGSVSTLTIQRTQQEDSAVYLCASSLRFGTGLSYEQYFGPGTRLTVT.

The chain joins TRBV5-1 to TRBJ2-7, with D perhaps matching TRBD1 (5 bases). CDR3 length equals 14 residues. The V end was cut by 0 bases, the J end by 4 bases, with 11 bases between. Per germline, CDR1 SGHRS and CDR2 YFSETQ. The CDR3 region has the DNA TGCGCCAGCAGCTTGGTAGGACATAAGTACGAGCAGTACTTC. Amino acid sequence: CASSLVGHKYEQYF.

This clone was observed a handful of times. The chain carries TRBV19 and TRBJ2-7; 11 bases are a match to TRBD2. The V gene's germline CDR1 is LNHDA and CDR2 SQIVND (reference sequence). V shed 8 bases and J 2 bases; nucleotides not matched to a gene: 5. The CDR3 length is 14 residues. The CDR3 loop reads CASSASGRTYEQYF. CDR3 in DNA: TGTGCCAGTTCGGCTAGCGGGAGGACCTACGAGCAGTACTTC.

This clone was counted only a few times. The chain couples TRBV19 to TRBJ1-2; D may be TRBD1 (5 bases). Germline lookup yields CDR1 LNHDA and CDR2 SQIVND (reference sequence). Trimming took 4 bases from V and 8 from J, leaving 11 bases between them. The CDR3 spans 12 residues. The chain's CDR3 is CASSTGGRGYTF. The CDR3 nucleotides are TGTGCCAGTAGTACCGGGGGACGCGGCTACACCTTC.

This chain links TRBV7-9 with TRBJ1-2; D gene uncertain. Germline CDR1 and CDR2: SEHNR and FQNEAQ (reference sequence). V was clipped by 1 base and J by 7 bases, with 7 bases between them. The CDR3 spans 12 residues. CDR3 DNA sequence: TGTGCCAGCAGCTTAGGAGCAGGTGGCTACACCTTC. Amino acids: CASSLGAGGYTF. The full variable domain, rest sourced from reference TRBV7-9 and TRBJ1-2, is DTGVSQNPRHKITKRGQNVTFRCDPISEHNRLYWYRQTLGQGPEFLTYFQNEAQLEKSRLLSDRFSAERPKGSFSTLEIQRTEQGDSAMYLCASSLGAGGYTFGSGTRLTVV.

The CDR3 DNA reads TGTGCCAGCAGCTTAAGACAGAGCAATCAGCCCCAGCATTTT. This encodes CASSLRQSNQPQHF. The chain joins TRBV13 to TRBJ1-5; TRBD1 is a possible D gene (5 bases). The ends were cut back, 2 bases at V and 1 base at J, with 6 bases in the middle. There are 14 residues in the CDR3. CDR1 and CDR2 from the germline V gene are PRHDT and FYEKMQ (reference sequence). Drawing the rest from reference TRBV13 and TRBJ1-5, the complete variable domain is AAGVIQSPRHLIKEKRETATLKCYPIPRHDTVYWYQQGPGQDPQFLISFYEKMQSDKGSIPDRFSAQQFSDYHSELNMSSLELGDSALYFCASSLRQSNQPQHFGDGTRLSIL.

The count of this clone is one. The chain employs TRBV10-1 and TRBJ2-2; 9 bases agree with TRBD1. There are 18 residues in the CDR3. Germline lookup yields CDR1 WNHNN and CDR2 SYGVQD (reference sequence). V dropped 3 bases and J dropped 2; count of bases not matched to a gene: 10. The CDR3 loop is CASSEAPGQGLNTGELFF. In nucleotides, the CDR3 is TGCGCCAGCAGTGAAGCTCCGGGACAGGGTCTCAACACCGGGGAGCTGTTTTTT.

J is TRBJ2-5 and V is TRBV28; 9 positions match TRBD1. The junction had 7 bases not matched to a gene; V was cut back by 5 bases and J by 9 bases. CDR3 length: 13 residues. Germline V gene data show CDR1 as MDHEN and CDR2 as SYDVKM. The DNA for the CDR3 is TGTGCCAGCAGTAACGACAGGGGGAGGGCCCAGTACTTC. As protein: CASSNDRGRAQYF.